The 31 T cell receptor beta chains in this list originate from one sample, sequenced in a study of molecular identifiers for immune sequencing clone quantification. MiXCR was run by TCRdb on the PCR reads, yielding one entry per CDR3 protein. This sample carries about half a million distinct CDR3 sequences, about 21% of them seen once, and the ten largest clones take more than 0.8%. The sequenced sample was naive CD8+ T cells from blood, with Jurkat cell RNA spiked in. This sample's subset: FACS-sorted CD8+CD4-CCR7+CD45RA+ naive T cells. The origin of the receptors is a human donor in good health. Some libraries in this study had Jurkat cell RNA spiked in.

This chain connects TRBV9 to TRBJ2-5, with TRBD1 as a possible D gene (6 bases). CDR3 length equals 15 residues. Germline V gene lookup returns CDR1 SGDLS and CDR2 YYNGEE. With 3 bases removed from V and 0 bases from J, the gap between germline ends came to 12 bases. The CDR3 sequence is CASSEAGVNQETQYF. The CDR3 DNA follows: TGTGCCAGCAGCGAGGCAGGGGTAAACCAAGAGACCCAGTACTTC.

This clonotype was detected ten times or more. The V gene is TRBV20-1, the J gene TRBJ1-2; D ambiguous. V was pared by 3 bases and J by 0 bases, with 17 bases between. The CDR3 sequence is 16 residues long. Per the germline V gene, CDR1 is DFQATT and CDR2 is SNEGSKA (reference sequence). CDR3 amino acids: CSASSIGGLANYGYTF. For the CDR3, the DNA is TGCAGTGCTAGTTCGATAGGTGGCTTAGCTAACTATGGCTACACCTTC.

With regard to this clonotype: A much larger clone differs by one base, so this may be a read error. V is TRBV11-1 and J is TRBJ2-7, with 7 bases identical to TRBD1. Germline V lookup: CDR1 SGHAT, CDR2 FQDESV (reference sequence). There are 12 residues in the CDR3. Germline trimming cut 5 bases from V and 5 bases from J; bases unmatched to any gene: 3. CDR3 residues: CASSRDSHEQYF. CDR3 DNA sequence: TGTGCCAGCAGCCGGGACAGCCACGAGCAGTACTTC.

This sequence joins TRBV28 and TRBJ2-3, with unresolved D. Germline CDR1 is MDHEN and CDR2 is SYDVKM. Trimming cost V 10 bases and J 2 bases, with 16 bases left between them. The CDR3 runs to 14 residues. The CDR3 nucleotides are TGTGCCACATCAAAGAACGGTAACACAGATACGCAGTATTTT. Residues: CATSKNGNTDTQYF.

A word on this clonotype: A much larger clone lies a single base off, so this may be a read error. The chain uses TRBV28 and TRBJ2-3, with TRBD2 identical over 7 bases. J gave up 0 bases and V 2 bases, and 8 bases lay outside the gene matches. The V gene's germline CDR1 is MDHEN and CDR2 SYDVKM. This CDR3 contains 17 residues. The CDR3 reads CASSLAVTSDSTDTQYF. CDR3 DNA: TGTGCCAGCAGTTTAGCCGTTACTAGCGACAGCACAGATACGCAGTATTTT.

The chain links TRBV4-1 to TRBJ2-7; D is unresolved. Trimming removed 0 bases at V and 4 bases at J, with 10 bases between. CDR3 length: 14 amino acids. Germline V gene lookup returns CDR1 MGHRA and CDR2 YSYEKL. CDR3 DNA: TGCGCCAGCAGCCAAGATGACGGGCTTTACGAGCAGTACTTC. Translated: CASSQDDGLYEQYF.

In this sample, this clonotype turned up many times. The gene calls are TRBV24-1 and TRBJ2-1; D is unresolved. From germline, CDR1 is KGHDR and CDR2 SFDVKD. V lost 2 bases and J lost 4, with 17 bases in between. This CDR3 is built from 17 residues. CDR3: CATSDSPRRSLYNEQFF. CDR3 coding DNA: TGTGCCACCAGTGATTCCCCCAGGCGGTCCCTTTACAATGAGCAGTTCTTC.

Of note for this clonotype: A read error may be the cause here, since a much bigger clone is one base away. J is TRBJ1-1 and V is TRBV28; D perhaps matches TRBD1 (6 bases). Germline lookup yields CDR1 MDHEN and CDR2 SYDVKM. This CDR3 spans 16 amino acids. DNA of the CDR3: TGTGCCGGCAGTGGAGGGGGGGGATGGGATACCACTGAAGCTTTCTTT. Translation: CAGSGGGGWDTTEAFF.

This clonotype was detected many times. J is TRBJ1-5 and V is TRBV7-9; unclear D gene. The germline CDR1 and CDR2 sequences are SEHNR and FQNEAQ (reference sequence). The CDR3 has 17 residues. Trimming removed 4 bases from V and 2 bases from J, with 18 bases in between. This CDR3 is CASSSDVPSPGNQPQHF. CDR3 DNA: TGTGCCAGCAGCTCCGACGTCCCTAGCCCGGGCAATCAGCCCCAGCATTTT. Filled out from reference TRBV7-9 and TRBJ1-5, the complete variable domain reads DTGVSQNPRHKITKRGQNVTFRCDPISEHNRLYWYRQTLGQGPEFLTYFQNEAQLEKSRLLSDRFSAERPKGSFSTLEIQRTEQGDSAMYLCASSSDVPSPGNQPQHFGDGTRLSIL.

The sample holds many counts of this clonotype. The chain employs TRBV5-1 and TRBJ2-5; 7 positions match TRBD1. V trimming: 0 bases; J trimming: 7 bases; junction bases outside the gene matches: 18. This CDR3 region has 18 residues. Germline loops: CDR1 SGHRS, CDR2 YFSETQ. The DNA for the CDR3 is TGCGCCAGCAGCTTGGAAGAAAGGACGGGACAGTCGAGCGTGACCCAGTACTTC. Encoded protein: CASSLEERTGQSSVTQYF.

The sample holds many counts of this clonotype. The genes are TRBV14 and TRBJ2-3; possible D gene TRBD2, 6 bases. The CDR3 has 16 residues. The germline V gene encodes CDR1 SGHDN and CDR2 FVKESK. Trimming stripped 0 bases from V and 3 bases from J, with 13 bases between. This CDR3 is CASSQESGVGTDTQYF. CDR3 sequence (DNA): TGTGCCAGCAGCCAAGAATCGGGAGTTGGGACAGATACGCAGTATTTT. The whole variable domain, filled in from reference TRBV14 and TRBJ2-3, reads EAGVTQFPSHSVIEKGQTVTLRCDPISGHDNLYWYRRVMGKEIKFLLHFVKESKQDESGMPNNRFLAERTGGTYSTLKVQPAELEDSGVYFCASSQESGVGTDTQYFGPGTRLTVL.

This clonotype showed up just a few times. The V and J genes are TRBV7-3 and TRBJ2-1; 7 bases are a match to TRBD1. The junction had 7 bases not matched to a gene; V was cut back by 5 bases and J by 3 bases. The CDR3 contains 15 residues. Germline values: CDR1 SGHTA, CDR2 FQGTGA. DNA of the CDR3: TGTGCCAGCAGCCGAACGGCAGGGGGCTACAATGAGCAGTTCTTC. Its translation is CASSRTAGGYNEQFF.

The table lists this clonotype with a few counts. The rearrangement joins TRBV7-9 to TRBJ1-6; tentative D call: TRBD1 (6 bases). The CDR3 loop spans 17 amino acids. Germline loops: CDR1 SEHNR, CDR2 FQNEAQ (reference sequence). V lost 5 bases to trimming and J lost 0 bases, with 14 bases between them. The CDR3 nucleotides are TGTGCCAGCAGCCCCCCGGGGGCCAGCTCCTATAATTCACCCCTCCACTTT. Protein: CASSPPGASSYNSPLHF.

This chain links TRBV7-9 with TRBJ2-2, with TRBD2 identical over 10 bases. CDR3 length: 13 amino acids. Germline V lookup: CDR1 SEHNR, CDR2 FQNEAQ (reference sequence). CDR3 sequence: CASGLAITGELFF. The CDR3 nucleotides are TGTGCATCGGGACTAGCGATAACCGGGGAGCTGTTTTTT. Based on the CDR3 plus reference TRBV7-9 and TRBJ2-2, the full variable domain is DTGVSQNPRHKITKRGQNVTFRCDPISEHNRLYWYRQTLGQGPEFLTYFQNEAQLEKSRLLSDRFSAERPKGSFSTLEIQRTEQGDSAMYLCASGLAITGELFFGEGSRLTVL.

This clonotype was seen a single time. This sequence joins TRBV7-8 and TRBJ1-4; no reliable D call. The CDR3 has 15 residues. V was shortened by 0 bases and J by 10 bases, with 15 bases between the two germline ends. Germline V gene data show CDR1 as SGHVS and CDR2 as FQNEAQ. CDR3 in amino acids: CASSLAGGFIGKLFF. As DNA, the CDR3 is TGTGCCAGCAGCTTAGCTGGAGGTTTTATTGGAAAACTGTTTTTT.

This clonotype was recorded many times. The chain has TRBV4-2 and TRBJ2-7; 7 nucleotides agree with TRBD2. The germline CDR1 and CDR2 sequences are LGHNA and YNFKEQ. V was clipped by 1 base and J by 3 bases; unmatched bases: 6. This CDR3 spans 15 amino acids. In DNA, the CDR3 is TGTGCCAGCAGCCAAGGGGCCGGGACTAACTACGAGCAGTACTTC. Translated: CASSQGAGTNYEQYF.

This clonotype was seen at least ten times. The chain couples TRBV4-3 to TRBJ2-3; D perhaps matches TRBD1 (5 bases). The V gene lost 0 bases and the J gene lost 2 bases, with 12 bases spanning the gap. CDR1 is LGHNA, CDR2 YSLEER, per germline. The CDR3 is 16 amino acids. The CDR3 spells CASSQDGASNTDTQYF. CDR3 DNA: TGCGCCAGCAGCCAAGATGGGGCATCCAACACAGATACGCAGTATTTT.

CDR3 amino acids: CASSPRATGTYEQYF. DNA for the CDR3: TGTGCCAGCAGCCCCCGTGCAACCGGGACCTACGAGCAGTACTTC. The chain recombines TRBV27 with TRBJ2-7, with D possibly TRBD2 on 5 matching bases. Germline CDR1 and CDR2: MNHEY and SMNVEV (reference sequence). There are 15 residues in the CDR3. Trimming stripped 6 bases from V and 2 bases from J, with 17 bases between.

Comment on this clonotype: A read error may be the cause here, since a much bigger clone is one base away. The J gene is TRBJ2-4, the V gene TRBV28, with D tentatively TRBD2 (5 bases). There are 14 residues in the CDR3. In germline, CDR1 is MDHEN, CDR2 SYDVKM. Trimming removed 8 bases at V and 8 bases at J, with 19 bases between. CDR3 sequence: CASRPNGVMDIQYF. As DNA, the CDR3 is TGTGCCAGCCGCCCGAACGGGGTGATGGACATTCAGTACTTC.

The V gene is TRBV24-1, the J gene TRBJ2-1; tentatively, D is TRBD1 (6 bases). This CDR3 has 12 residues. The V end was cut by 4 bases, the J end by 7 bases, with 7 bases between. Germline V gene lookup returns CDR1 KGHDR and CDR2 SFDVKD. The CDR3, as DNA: TGTGCCACCAGTGACCAGGGGAATGAGCAGTTCTTC. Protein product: CATSDQGNEQFF.

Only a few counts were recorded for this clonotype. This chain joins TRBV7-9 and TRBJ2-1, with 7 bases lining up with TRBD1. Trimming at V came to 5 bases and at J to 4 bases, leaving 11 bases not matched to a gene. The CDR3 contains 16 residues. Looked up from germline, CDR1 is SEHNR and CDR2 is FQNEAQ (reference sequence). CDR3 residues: CASSRGQTVQYNEQFF. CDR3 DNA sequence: TGTGCCAGCAGCCGGGGACAGACGGTACAATACAATGAGCAGTTCTTC.

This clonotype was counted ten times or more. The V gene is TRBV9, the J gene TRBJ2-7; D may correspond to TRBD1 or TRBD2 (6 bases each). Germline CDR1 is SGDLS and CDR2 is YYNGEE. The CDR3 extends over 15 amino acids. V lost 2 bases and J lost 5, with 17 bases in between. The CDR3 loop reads CASSVGGGLGNEQYF. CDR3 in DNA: TGTGCCAGCAGCGTCGGGGGCGGCCTAGGTAACGAGCAGTACTTC. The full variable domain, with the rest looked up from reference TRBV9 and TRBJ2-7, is DSGVTQTPKHLITATGQRVTLRCSPRSGDLSVYWYQQSLDQGLQFLIQYYNGEERAKGNILERFSAQQFPDLHSELNLSSLELGDSALYFCASSVGGGLGNEQYFGPGTRLTVT.

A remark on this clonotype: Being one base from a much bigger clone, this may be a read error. CDR3 nucleotides: TGTGCCAGCAGTCCTAGGACACGAGAGTCCCAGTACTTC. Translated, it gives CASSPRTRESQYF. This chain joins TRBV27 and TRBJ2-5; maybe TRBD1 (5 bases). Germline CDR1 is MNHEY and CDR2 is SMNVEV (reference sequence). The CDR3 has 13 residues.

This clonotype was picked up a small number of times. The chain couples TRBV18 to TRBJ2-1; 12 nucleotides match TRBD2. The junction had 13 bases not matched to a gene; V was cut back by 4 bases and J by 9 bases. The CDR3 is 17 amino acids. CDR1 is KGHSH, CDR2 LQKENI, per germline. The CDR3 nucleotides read TGTGCCAGCTCACTGGGAACCCTAGCGGGAGGGCCCAGTGAGCAGTTCTTC. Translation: CASSLGTLAGGPSEQFF.

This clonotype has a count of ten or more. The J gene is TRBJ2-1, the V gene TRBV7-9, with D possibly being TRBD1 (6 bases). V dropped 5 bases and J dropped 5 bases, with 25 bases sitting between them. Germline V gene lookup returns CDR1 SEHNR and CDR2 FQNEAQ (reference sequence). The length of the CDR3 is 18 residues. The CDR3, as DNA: TGTGCCAGCAGCGTTCACTTATGGCAGGGGCTAGAGGACAATGAGCAGTTCTTC. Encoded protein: CASSVHLWQGLEDNEQFF.

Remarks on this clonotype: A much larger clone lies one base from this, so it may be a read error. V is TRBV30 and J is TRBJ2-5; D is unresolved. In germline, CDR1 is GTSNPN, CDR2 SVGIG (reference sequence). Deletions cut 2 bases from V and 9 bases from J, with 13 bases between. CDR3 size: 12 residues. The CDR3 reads CAWSSRAMPQYF. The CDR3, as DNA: TGTGCCTGGAGTAGCCGGGCTATGCCCCAGTACTTC. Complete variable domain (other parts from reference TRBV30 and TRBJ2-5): SQTIHQWPATLVQPVGSPLSLECTVEGTSNPNLYWYRQAAGRGLQLLFYSVGIGQISSEVPQNLSASRPQDRQFILSSKKLLLSDSGFYLCAWSSRAMPQYFGPGTRLLVL.

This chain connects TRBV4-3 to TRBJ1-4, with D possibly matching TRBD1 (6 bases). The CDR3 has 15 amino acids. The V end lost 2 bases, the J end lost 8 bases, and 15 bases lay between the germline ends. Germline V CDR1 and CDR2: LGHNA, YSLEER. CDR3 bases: TGCGCCAGCAGCCAATCCACAGGGACTCGAGAAAAACTGTTTTTT. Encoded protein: CASSQSTGTREKLFF.

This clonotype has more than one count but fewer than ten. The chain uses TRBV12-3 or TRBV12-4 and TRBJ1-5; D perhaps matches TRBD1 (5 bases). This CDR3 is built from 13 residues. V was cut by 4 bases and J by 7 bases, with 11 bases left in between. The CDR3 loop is CASSYGTRQPQHF. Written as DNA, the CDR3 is TGTGCCAGCAGTTATGGGACTCGGCAGCCCCAGCATTTT.

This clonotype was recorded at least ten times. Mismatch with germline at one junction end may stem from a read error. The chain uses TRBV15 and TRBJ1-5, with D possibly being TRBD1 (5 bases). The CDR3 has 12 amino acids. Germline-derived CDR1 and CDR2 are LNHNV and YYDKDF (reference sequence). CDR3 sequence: CATSGDSQPQHF. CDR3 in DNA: TGTGCCACCAGCGGAGACAGTCAGCCCCAGCATTTT.

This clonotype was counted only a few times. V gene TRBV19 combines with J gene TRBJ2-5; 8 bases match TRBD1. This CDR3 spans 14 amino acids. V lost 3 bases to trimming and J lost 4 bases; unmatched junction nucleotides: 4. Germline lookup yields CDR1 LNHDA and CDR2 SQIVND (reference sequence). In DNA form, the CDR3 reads TGTGCCAGTAGTATCGGACAGGGTCTAGAGACCCAGTACTTC. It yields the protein CASSIGQGLETQYF.

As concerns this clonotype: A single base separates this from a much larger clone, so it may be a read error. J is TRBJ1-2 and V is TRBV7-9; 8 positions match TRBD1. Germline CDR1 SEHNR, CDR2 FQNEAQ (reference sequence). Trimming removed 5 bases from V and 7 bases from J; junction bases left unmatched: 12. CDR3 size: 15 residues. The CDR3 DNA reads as TGTGCCAGCAGCCTTTCGGTCGGACAGGGCGTTGGCTACACCTTC. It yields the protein CASSLSVGQGVGYTF.